This is a list of T cell receptor beta chains from one sample in a study of T cells in Graves' hyperthyroidism and ophthalmopathy. TCRdb reprocessed the multiplex PCR reads with MiXCR, giving one entry per CDR3 protein. Of roughly 400,000 distinct CDR3 sequences listed, about a sixth are singletons. The source material was blood. These receptors were obtained from a woman aged 18-35 years with Graves' hyperthyroidism that later progressed to Graves' ophthalmopathy. The CDR3 runs from the conserved cysteine through the conserved F or W.

v_gene,j_gene,CDR3aa
TRBV27,TRBJ2-3,CASSLRTSGSTQYF
TRBV28,TRBJ2-3,CASMDGEITDTQYF
TRBV7-9,TRBJ1-1,CASSLRAFSSLLNTEAFF
TRBV12-5,TRBJ2-1,CASGLAPRAGPHNEQFF
TRBV28,TRBJ2-7,CASSPTSAYYEQYF
TRBV6-1,TRBJ2-1,CASRSTGSGYNEQFF
TRBV6-1,TRBJ2-7,CASSLGTSGIYEQYF
TRBV10-2,TRBJ2-1,CASRGQDGWYNEQFF
TRBV25-1,TRBJ1-6,CASSASSSYNSPLHF
TRBV18,TRBJ2-1,CASSLFASRDRVHEQFF
TRBV28,TRBJ2-7,CASWGVVRGDCEQYF
TRBV30,TRBJ2-3,CAWSDGRSTDTQYF
TRBV6-1,TRBJ1-5,CASSDPGEPFQPQHF
TRBV7-9,TRBJ2-5,CASSFAGTSGKETQYF
TRBV10-3,TRBJ1-2,CAIRRGLRDYGYTF
TRBV28,TRBJ2-1,CASSLDGGRADNEQFF
TRBV6-1,TRBJ2-1,CASTNPSSYNEQFF
TRBV14,TRBJ1-4,CASSQEMVTEKLFF
TRBV19,TRBJ2-2,CASRPGTNTGELFF
TRBV9,TRBJ1-4,CASSVGKSFEKLFF
TRBV20-1,TRBJ2-1,CSATRGGRVNEQFF
TRBV7-9,TRBJ1-2,CASTKTGEGGYTF